What follows are 18 T cell receptor beta chains derived from one specimen sequenced in a study of shared clonotypes between healthy human individuals (dated by TCRdb to the early 2020s). CD8 naive samples were CD45RO-negative cells positively selected for CCR7, giving a CD45RA+CCR7+ population that excluded TemRA cells. Library creation used the immunoSEQ multiplex PCR assay. Held by TCRdb, this immuneACCESS table contains in-frame sequences only and omits some clones. Under half of the omission traces to an unresolved V gene where checked; the cause of the rest is unknown. In this sample the table shows about 1,900,000 clones, roughly 94% of which occur a single time. Around 1.2% of the sample is taken by the ten largest. Source material: naive CD8+ T cells sorted from blood. The label giving this sample's cell subset or site can be read as: CD45RA+CCR7+. The receptors were sampled from a man aged 18 to 29 in good health.

This clone was found once. The chain combines TRBV7-3 with TRBJ2-3, with D perhaps TRBD1 or TRBD2 (6 bases each). Per the germline V gene, CDR1 is SGHTA and CDR2 is FQGTGA. The CDR3 spans 14 residues. V gave up 2 bases and J gave up 5 bases, with 11 bases separating them. CDR3 protein: CASSLRGPEDTQYF. CDR3 bases: TGTGCCAGCAGCTTACGGGGGCCGGAAGATACGCAGTATTTT.

The gene calls are TRBV6-5 and TRBJ2-7, with 7 bases identical to TRBD2. V gave up 2 bases and J gave up 7 bases; unmatched junction bases: 8. CDR1 is MNHEY and CDR2 is SVGAGI in the germline V gene. CDR3 length: 14 residues. The CDR3 loop reads CASSYGEGPKEQYF. The DNA of the CDR3 is TGTGCCAGCAGTTACGGGGAGGGCCCTAAGGAGCAGTACTTC.

The J gene is TRBJ2-2, the V gene TRBV5-5; D remains ambiguous. V gave up 2 bases and J gave up 0 bases, with 8 bases separating them. The germline V gene has CDR1 SGHKS and CDR2 YYEKEE (reference sequence). The CDR3 spans 15 residues. In nucleotides, the CDR3 is TGTGCCAGCAGCTTCGACGATGCGAACACCGGGGAGCTGTTTTTT. Protein sequence: CASSFDDANTGELFF.

The J gene is TRBJ1-5, the V gene TRBV5-1; D may be TRBD1 (6 bases). The ends were cut back, 4 bases at V and 6 bases at J, with 14 bases in the middle. Germline CDR1 and CDR2: SGHRS and YFSETQ. The CDR3 is 14 residues long. The CDR3 loop reads CASSPVGGGQPQHF. Written as DNA, the CDR3 is TGCGCCAGCAGCCCTGTAGGGGGAGGTCAGCCCCAGCATTTT.

The chain links TRBV10-3 to TRBJ1-1, with D possibly TRBD1 on 5 matching bases. CDR1 is ENHRY, CDR2 SYGVKD, per germline. The CDR3 length is 13 residues. Deletions cut 3 bases from V and 1 base from J, with 6 bases between. The CDR3: CAISDGQNTEAFF. The CDR3 region has the DNA TGTGCCATCAGTGACGGACAGAACACTGAAGCTTTCTTT.

The chain employs TRBV4-1 and TRBJ2-1; tentative D call: TRBD1 (5 bases). Trimming removed 3 bases from V and 5 bases from J, with 11 bases in between. This CDR3 contains 14 residues. Germline loops: CDR1 MGHRA, CDR2 YSYEKL. CDR3 DNA sequence: TGCGCCAGCAGCCATTTTCAGGGCCACAATGAGCAGTTCTTC. This encodes CASSHFQGHNEQFF.

As concerns this clone: The germline gene is not matched at one end of the junction; a read error may be the cause. V and J are TRBV7-7 and TRBJ2-1, with D possibly matching TRBD2 (5 bases). The germline gives CDR1 SSHAT, CDR2 FNYEAQ (reference sequence). This CDR3 has 14 amino acids. The CDR3 nucleotides read TGTGCTAGCAGCTTGGGTGGGAGCGGCAATGAGCAGTTCTTC. Encoded protein: CASSLGGSGNEQFF.

The chain uses TRBV2 and TRBJ2-5; D may correspond to TRBD1 or TRBD2 (5 bases each). Germline V lookup: CDR1 SNHLY, CDR2 FYNNEI. V dropped 4 bases and J dropped 6 bases, with 15 bases sitting between them. The CDR3 sequence is 14 residues long. CDR3 sequence (DNA): TGTGCCAGCAGTGTAAGCCGGGACGCTCAGACCCAGTACTTC. It specifies CASSVSRDAQTQYF. The full variable domain, with the rest looked up from reference TRBV2 and TRBJ2-5, is EPEVTQTPSHQVTQMGQEVILRCVPISNHLYFYWYRQILGQKVEFLVSFYNNEISEKSEIFDDQFSVERPDGSNFTLKIRSTKLEDSAMYFCASSVSRDAQTQYFGPGTRLLVL.

This clone was seen only once. J is TRBJ2-1 and V is TRBV27; TRBD2 aligns across 7 bases. The junction had 5 bases not matched to a gene; V was cut back by 0 bases and J by 3 bases. Germline loops: CDR1 MNHEY, CDR2 SMNVEV (reference sequence). The CDR3 extends over 16 amino acids. The chain's CDR3 is CASSLSPGGFYNEQFF. The CDR3 DNA follows: TGTGCCAGCAGTTTATCGCCGGGGGGATTCTACAATGAGCAGTTCTTC.

This chain joins TRBV28 and TRBJ1-1, with unresolved D. The CDR3 consists of 14 residues. V was trimmed by 2 bases and J by 5 bases, leaving 12 bases between them. Germline CDR1 and CDR2: MDHEN and SYDVKM. CDR3 in DNA: TGTGCCAGCAGTTTACGGGGATTAAAAACTGAAGCTTTCTTT. It codes for CASSLRGLKTEAFF.

V and J are TRBV7-3 and TRBJ2-1; D not resolved. The germline CDR1 and CDR2 sequences are SGHTA and FQGTGA. V was cut by 3 bases and J by 5 bases, with 8 bases left in between. There are 13 residues in the CDR3. CDR3 loop: CASSFHYNNEQFF. CDR3 nucleotide sequence: TGTGCCAGCAGCTTCCACTATAACAATGAGCAGTTCTTC.

The chain links TRBV14 to TRBJ2-3; 7 bases are a match to TRBD2. V was clipped by 0 bases and J by 0 bases; unmatched bases: 3. CDR3 length: 16 amino acids. Germline CDR1 and CDR2: SGHDN and FVKESK. The CDR3 is CASSQDLGGSTDTQYF. The CDR3 DNA follows: TGTGCCAGCAGCCAAGATCTGGGGGGGAGCACAGATACGCAGTATTTT.

The V call is TRBV2, the J call TRBJ1-2, with a possible D match to TRBD1 (6 bases). Germline CDR1 is SNHLY and CDR2 is FYNNEI. The CDR3 extends over 14 amino acids. V shed 5 bases and J shed 4 bases, with 14 bases lying between them. The CDR3: CASSPTGGAYGYTF. DNA for the CDR3: TGTGCCAGCAGTCCGACAGGAGGGGCCTATGGCTACACCTTC.

J is TRBJ2-1 and V is TRBV29-1, with D unresolved. The CDR3 consists of 10 residues. V shed 2 bases and J shed 6 bases, with 2 bases lying between them. Germline CDR1 and CDR2: SQVTM and ANQGSEA. The CDR3 bases are TGCAGCGTTGAAATCAATGAGCAGTTCTTC. This translates into CSVEINEQFF.

This rearrangement joins TRBV6-1 to TRBJ2-5; perhaps TRBD1 as D (5 bases). Germline lookup yields CDR1 MNHNS and CDR2 SASEGT. The length of the CDR3 is 12 residues. Trimming cost V 7 bases and J 4 bases, with 10 bases left between them. CDR3 protein: CASTLDTETQYF. CDR3 coding DNA: TGTGCCAGCACTCTGGACACAGAGACCCAGTACTTC.

The chain couples TRBV6-5 to TRBJ2-7, with TRBD1 as a possible D gene (6 bases). The CDR3 runs to 13 residues. CDR1 is MNHEY and CDR2 is SVGAGI in the germline V gene. The ends were cut back, 5 bases at V and 3 bases at J, with 11 bases in the middle. The CDR3 nucleotides are TGTGCCAGCAGTGATGGACAGAACTACGAGCAGTACTTC. Amino acid sequence: CASSDGQNYEQYF.

The V and J genes are TRBV7-9 and TRBJ2-2; TRBD1 or TRBD2 may be the D gene (5 bases each). The germline V gene has CDR1 SEHNR and CDR2 FQNEAQ (reference sequence). V was pared by 4 bases and J by 11 bases, with 20 bases between. This CDR3 is built from 15 residues. The CDR3 reads CASSSSGQGFGELFF. CDR3 DNA: TGTGCCAGCAGCTCCTCGGGGCAGGGCTTCGGAGAGCTGTTTTTT.

This chain connects TRBV13 to TRBJ2-5; TRBD1 aligns across 9 bases. From germline, CDR1 is PRHDT and CDR2 FYEKMQ (reference sequence). V trimming: 5 bases; J trimming: 4 bases; junction bases outside the gene matches: 8. This CDR3 spans 15 amino acids. DNA of the CDR3: TGTGCCAGCAGCCTCCGGGACAGGGTCCCAGAGACCCAGTACTTC. This encodes CASSLRDRVPETQYF.